The clone carrying this TCR beta chain was detected only a few times. Adults between about 18 and 95 years of age took part from under 30 US areas. In assigning cohorts, the study relied on participant-reported clinical history. In the 2 weeks before study entry, exposed participants met a COVID-19 case, which was PCR-confirmed or clinician-diagnosed. This record belongs to a study of blood T cell repertoires in COVID-19. As for the study in general: The samples span acute and convalescent COVID-19 from the United States, Italy and Spain.

Produced via immunoSEQ multiplex PCR; TCRdb's table is partial and in-frame only. Among a few hundred thousand clones listed, roughly 90% were seen once. The origin of this receptor is a woman in her thirties who had been exposed to COVID-19. The sequencing input was PBMCs or T cells enriched from blood (not recorded which).

The CDR3 loop is CASSARRGRETEQFF. The CDR3 nucleotides read TGTGCCAGCAGCGCGAGGAGGGGGAGGGAGACTGAGCAGTTCTTC. The rearrangement links TRBV11-2 to TRBJ2-1; TRBD2 might be the D (7 bases). The CDR3 sequence is 15 residues long. Germline V CDR1 and CDR2: SGHAT, FQNNGV. Trimming took 5 bases from V and 9 from J, leaving 20 bases between them.